One and the same sample provided the 18 T cell receptor beta chains below, sequenced in a study of cytomegalovirus exposure and HLA in healthy donors. Libraries were prepared by immunoSEQ multiplex PCR; TCRdb keeps only in-frame clonotypes and omits some of them. In the table there are over 200,000 clones, roughly 83% of which are singletons. The sequenced sample was PBMCs. The receptor source for this set is a young woman in good health and CMV-seronegative.

V usage is TRBV6-1 and J usage is TRBJ2-1; D might be TRBD1 (5 bases). CDR3 size: 12 residues. CDR1 is MNHNS and CDR2 is SASEGT in the germline V gene. Between the trimmed V and J ends, which lost 0 bases and 12 bases, there was a span of 9 bases. The CDR3 bases are TGTGCCAGCAGTGAAGCGTCAAGGGGGCAGTTCTTC. Its translation is CASSEASRGQFF.

This clone was counted a few times. This chain uses TRBV5-5 with TRBJ1-2; D gene unclear. Trimming took 2 bases from V and 5 from J, leaving 10 bases between them. The CDR3 covers 13 residues. Germline CDR1 is SGHKS and CDR2 is YYEKEE (reference sequence). DNA for the CDR3: TGTGCCAGCAGCTTAGACTCATCATATGGCTACACCTTC. This codes for CASSLDSSYGYTF.

V and J are TRBV6-6 and TRBJ2-7; D is possibly TRBD1 (5 bases). The CDR3 runs to 15 residues. The ends were cut back, 2 bases at V and 0 bases at J, with 11 bases in the middle. CDR1 MNHNY and CDR2 SVGAGI come from the germline V gene (reference sequence). CDR3 nucleotide sequence: TGTGCCAGCAGTTACGCAGGGCGAAGCTCCTACGAGCAGTACTTC. As protein: CASSYAGRSSYEQYF.

This clone was seen only once. The chain employs TRBV4-1 and TRBJ1-2; TRBD1 might be the D (5 bases). In germline, CDR1 is MGHRA, CDR2 YSYEKL. The CDR3 spans 16 residues. Trimming left V 2 bases short and J 1 base short, with 14 bases between. CDR3 sequence (DNA): TGCGCCAGCAGCCAACCCGGGACCTACGATAACTATGGCTACACCTTC. This encodes CASSQPGTYDNYGYTF.

The chain combines TRBV9 with TRBJ2-1, with 8 bases lining up with TRBD2. This CDR3 is 14 amino acids long. The germline gives CDR1 SGDLS, CDR2 YYNGEE. J lost 9 bases, V lost 4 bases, and 9 bases had no gene match. The CDR3 nucleotides read TGTGCCAGCAGCCCGCGGGGGGCGGAAGGTGAGCAGTTCTTC. Translated, it gives CASSPRGAEGEQFF.

The chain joins TRBV27 to TRBJ2-1; D gene ambiguous. There are 13 residues in the CDR3. Germline V gene lookup returns CDR1 MNHEY and CDR2 SMNVEV (reference sequence). Trimming shortened V by 2 bases and J by 9 bases, and 11 bases separated the two germline ends. CDR3 DNA sequence: TGTGCCAGCAGTTTACGGCGGAGTCGTGAGCAGTTCTTC. Amino acid sequence: CASSLRRSREQFF.

V is TRBV5-4 and J is TRBJ1-1; possibly TRBD1 for D (5 bases). The CDR3 loop spans 16 amino acids. The germline V gene has CDR1 SGHNT and CDR2 YYREEE (reference sequence). The ends were cut back, 4 bases at V and 2 bases at J, with 18 bases in the middle. The CDR3 bases are TGTGCCAGCAGCCGGTCAGGGTTTTTGAGAAACACTGAAGCTTTCTTT. It codes for CASSRSGFLRNTEAFF.

The chain has TRBV20-1 and TRBJ1-2; no clear D. The CDR3 has 8 amino acids. Germline CDR1 reads DFQATT; CDR2 reads SNEGSKA (reference sequence). V lost 8 bases, J lost 4 bases, and 2 bases lay in between. The CDR3 coding sequence is TGCAGTTTCTATGGCTACACCTTC. Translating it yields CSFYGYTF.

The chain employs TRBV6-1 and TRBJ2-7, with D maybe TRBD1 (5 bases). Germline V lookup: CDR1 MNHNS, CDR2 SASEGT. The CDR3 consists of 15 residues. V was pared by 0 bases and J by 0 bases, with 9 bases between. The CDR3 loop is CASSEALDTSYEQYF. CDR3 nucleotides: TGTGCCAGCAGTGAAGCGCTGGACACCTCCTACGAGCAGTACTTC.

This clone was recorded once. The rearrangement joins TRBV6-1 to TRBJ1-5; D uncertain. The CDR3 sequence is 13 residues long. CDR1 MNHNS and CDR2 SASEGT come from the germline V gene. With 7 bases removed from V and 5 bases from J, the gap between germline ends came to 12 bases. The CDR3 loop reads CASKKQADQPQHF. In DNA form, the CDR3 reads TGTGCCAGCAAAAAACAAGCGGATCAGCCCCAGCATTTT.

The V call is TRBV29-1, the J call TRBJ2-4, with a tentative D call TRBD2 (6 bases). With 0 bases removed from V and 10 bases from J, the gap between germline ends came to 13 bases. The CDR3 sequence is 13 residues long. The germline gives CDR1 SQVTM, CDR2 ANQGSEA. The chain's CDR3 is CSVEDREGRIQYF. The CDR3 coding sequence is TGCAGCGTTGAAGACAGGGAAGGGAGGATTCAGTACTTC.

This chain uses TRBV4-1 with TRBJ1-1, with TRBD1 as a possible D gene (5 bases). The CDR3 spans 15 residues. Trimming pared 0 bases from V and 0 bases from J, leaving 8 bases between. The V gene's germline CDR1 is MGHRA and CDR2 YSYEKL. CDR3 region: CASSQETGLNTEAFF. The CDR3 coding sequence is TGCGCCAGCAGCCAAGAAACAGGACTGAACACTGAAGCTTTCTTT.

V usage is TRBV5-1 and J usage is TRBJ1-2, with 7 nucleotides matching TRBD1. The CDR3 length is 13 residues. Germline V gene lookup returns CDR1 SGHRS and CDR2 YFSETQ. V gave up 8 bases and J gave up 5 bases; unmatched junction bases: 9. The CDR3 reads CASARDRGYGYTF. The CDR3 DNA is TGCGCCAGTGCCCGGGACAGAGGATATGGCTACACCTTC.

This chain connects TRBV30 to TRBJ2-3, with 10 bases aligning to TRBD1. The germline V gene encodes CDR1 GTSNPN and CDR2 SVGIG (reference sequence). This CDR3 contains 15 residues. Unmatched junction bases numbered 5, after V lost 1 base and J lost 4 bases. As DNA, the CDR3 is TGTGCCTGGAGTGGGGGGGACAGGGGTGCAGATACGCAGTATTTT. Its translation is CAWSGGDRGADTQYF. Full variable domain (rest looked up from reference TRBV30 and TRBJ2-3): SQTIHQWPATLVQPVGSPLSLECTVEGTSNPNLYWYRQAAGRGLQLLFYSVGIGQISSEVPQNLSASRPQDRQFILSSKKLLLSDSGFYLCAWSGGDRGADTQYFGPGTRLTVL.

The chain joins TRBV28 to TRBJ1-5; tentative D call: TRBD1 (5 bases). The CDR3 contains 16 residues. Germline CDR1 is MDHEN and CDR2 is SYDVKM. V was cut by 6 bases and J by 3 bases, with 18 bases left in between. The CDR3 region has the DNA TGTGCCAGCAGAGCGCCTCGGCGGGGCTCCAATCAGCCCCAGCATTTT. This translates into CASRAPRRGSNQPQHF.

This rearrangement joins TRBV27 to TRBJ1-2, with TRBD1 identical over 8 bases. Trimming removed 10 bases from V and 0 bases from J; junction bases left unmatched: 10. CDR1 and CDR2 from the germline V gene are MNHEY and SMNVEV (reference sequence). CDR3 size: 15 residues. This CDR3 reads CAKRDRHPANYGYTF. Written as DNA, the CDR3 is TGTGCCAAAAGGGACAGGCACCCAGCTAACTATGGCTACACCTTC.

In this sample, this clone turned up once. J is TRBJ1-1 and V is TRBV27; D is undetermined. V was shortened by 1 base and J by 1 base, with 7 bases between the two germline ends. The CDR3 has 14 residues. In germline, CDR1 is MNHEY, CDR2 SMNVEV (reference sequence). The CDR3 region has the DNA TGTGCCAGCAGTTTATGGGCAGGGAACACTGAAGCTTTCTTT. Protein sequence: CASSLWAGNTEAFF.

V usage is TRBV5-1 and J usage is TRBJ2-2; 9 positions match TRBD1. Losses at the gene ends were 4 bases for V and 9 bases for J; bases not matched to a gene: 10. This CDR3 region has 15 residues. CDR1 and CDR2 from the germline V gene are SGHRS and YFSETQ. The CDR3 region has the DNA TGCGCCAGCAGCCTCGGGGGCGGACAGGGGCGGGAGCTGTTTTTT. It codes for CASSLGGGQGRELFF.